This T cell receptor (beta chain) was identified during a study of post-analysis software for immune sequencing data. Study as a whole: Patients with relapsing-remitting, secondary progressive and progressive-relapsing multiple sclerosis courses were all represented.

In this sample, this clonotype turned up many times. Its antigen is not identified. Study-wide points: For normalized Chao1 diversity, multiple sclerosis patients scored significantly lower than controls did. Samples prepared in the same batch strongly co-clustered by F measure. Elevated frequency relative to controls characterized about 5 TRBV segments in patients, TRBV5-6, TRBV5-1 and TRBV20-1 among them.

J lost 2 bases, V lost 2 bases, and 7 bases had no gene match. CDR1 MNHEY and CDR2 SVGAGI come from the germline V gene. The CDR3 is 16 amino acids. Unique molecular identifiers featured in each of the TCR beta cDNA libraries. TCRdb reprocessed the PCR reads with MiXCR, giving one entry per CDR3 protein. The sample includes a few hundred thousand distinct CDR3 sequences, 35% to 40% of them seen just once. The sequencing input was blood. The chain is built from TRBV6-5 and TRBJ1-2; 8 bases align to TRBD1. The clonotype originates from a girl under 18 with multiple sclerosis. This CDR3 reads CASSYAGTGLNYGYTF. In DNA form, the CDR3 reads TGTGCCAGCAGTTACGCCGGGACAGGACTAAACTATGGCTACACCTTC.